Each of the 26 T cell receptor beta chains below was sequenced from the same sample in a study of CD8+CD57+ T cells in acquired aplastic anemia. Investigators profiled TCR beta VDJ and CDR3 from genomic DNA template. TCRdb re-analysed the reads in MiXCR, keeping a single row per CDR3 protein. The sample consists of 300,000 or so distinct CDR3 sequences, about 50% of them appearing once. By flow cytometry, patients selected for sequencing had shown an expansion of CD8+CD57+ cells. Sequenced: sorted CD4+, CD8+, or CD8+CD57+ T cells (not recorded which) from PBMCs. These receptors all come from a human donor with aplastic anemia.

V gene TRBV12-3 or TRBV12-4 combines with J gene TRBJ1-2, with D unresolved. Trimming stripped 1 base from V and 8 bases from J, with 8 bases between. The CDR3 is 12 residues long. The CDR3 here is CASSLEGIGYTF. For the CDR3, the DNA is TGTGCCAGCAGTTTAGAGGGTATCGGCTACACCTTC.

This chain joins TRBV19 and TRBJ1-6; D not certain. CDR1 and CDR2 (germline): LNHDA, SQIVND (reference sequence). The CDR3 is 15 amino acids. V was cut by 7 bases and J by 0 bases, with 10 bases left in between. This CDR3 reads CASTNGSSYNSPLHF. The CDR3 coding sequence is TGTGCCAGTACCAACGGGAGCTCCTATAATTCACCCCTCCACTTT.

Only a few counts were recorded for this clonotype. The J gene is TRBJ2-3, the V gene TRBV6-6; TRBD1 might be the D (6 bases). Trimming left V 5 bases short and J 0 bases short, with 12 bases between. Germline V CDR1 and CDR2: MNHNY, SVGAGI (reference sequence). The CDR3 sequence is 15 residues long. CDR3: CASSVPGQSTDTQYF. The DNA of the CDR3 is TGTGCCAGCAGTGTCCCGGGACAAAGCACAGATACGCAGTATTTT.

The rearrangement uses TRBV27 and TRBJ2-3; TRBD2 is a possible D gene (7 bases). The length of the CDR3 is 14 residues. Looked up from germline, CDR1 is MNHEY and CDR2 is SMNVEV (reference sequence). Trimming removed 6 bases from V and 2 bases from J, with 12 bases in between. The CDR3 here is CASSFGGHTDTQYF. The DNA of the CDR3 is TGTGCCAGCAGCTTCGGGGGGCACACAGATACGCAGTATTTT.

This clonotype was counted a few times. The junction differs from germline at one of its ends, possibly a read error. J is TRBJ1-4 and V is TRBV25-1; D is perhaps TRBD1 (6 bases). The CDR3 contains 15 residues. Looked up from germline, CDR1 is MGHDK and CDR2 is SYGVNS. CDR3 coding DNA: TGTGCCAGCAGTGAAGCAGGGGCAACTAATGAAAAGCTGTTTTTT. Its translation: CASSEAGATNEKLFF.

This chain connects TRBV9 to TRBJ1-1; no definite D call. The CDR3 runs to 15 residues. Trimming stripped 0 bases from V and 0 bases from J, with 9 bases between. CDR1 and CDR2 from the germline V gene are SGDLS and YYNGEE. DNA for the CDR3: TGTGCCAGCAGCGTAGCCCCCACGATGAACACTGAAGCTTTCTTT. As protein: CASSVAPTMNTEAFF.

The V gene is TRBV9, the J gene TRBJ2-3; tentatively, D is TRBD2 (6 bases). Germline V gene sequence: CDR1 SGDLS, CDR2 YYNGEE. This CDR3 contains 13 residues. Trimming removed 0 bases at V and 10 bases at J, with 12 bases between. CDR3 nucleotides: TGTGCCAGCAGCGTAGGCCGCCGGGGGTCGCAGTATTTT. Translated, it gives CASSVGRRGSQYF.

V gene TRBV10-2 combines with J gene TRBJ2-7; D may be TRBD1 or TRBD2 (6 bases each). V was trimmed by 3 bases and J by 3 bases, leaving 12 bases between them. Germline CDR1 and CDR2: WSHSY and SAAADI. The CDR3 has 14 amino acids. This CDR3 reads CASSEGGSLYEQYF. CDR3 in DNA: TGCGCCAGCAGTGAAGGGGGGTCCCTCTACGAGCAGTACTTC.

The sample holds many counts of this clonotype. This chain joins TRBV7-2 and TRBJ2-7, with a tentative D call TRBD2 (6 bases). Trimming cost V 8 bases and J 7 bases, with 21 bases left between them. The CDR3 has 14 residues. The germline V gene has CDR1 SGHTA and CDR2 FQGNSA. CDR3 loop: CASFHRRGGGEQYF. DNA for the CDR3: TGTGCCAGCTTCCACAGGAGGGGTGGGGGTGAGCAGTACTTC.

In this sample, this clonotype turned up many times. The rearrangement uses TRBV5-1 and TRBJ1-3; maybe TRBD1 (6 bases). Germline values: CDR1 SGHRS, CDR2 YFSETQ. This CDR3 contains 15 residues. Trimming pared 4 bases from V and 0 bases from J, leaving 11 bases between. CDR3 in amino acids: CASSPGHLSGNTIYF. In nucleotides, the CDR3 is TGCGCCAGCAGCCCGGGACATCTCTCTGGAAACACCATATATTTT.

This clonotype was detected many times. J is TRBJ1-1 and V is TRBV19; 7 nucleotides align to TRBD1. V was clipped by 8 bases and J by 0 bases; unmatched bases: 6. The CDR3 loop spans 14 amino acids. Per germline, CDR1 LNHDA and CDR2 SQIVND (reference sequence). CDR3: CASLRQGMNTEAFF. In DNA form, the CDR3 reads TGTGCCAGTCTCCGACAGGGCATGAACACTGAAGCTTTCTTT.

On this clonotype itself: Since a much larger clone is just one base distant, this may be a read error. This is likely a read error, given that the CDR3 carries no conserved phenylalanine or tryptophan at its end. The chain carries TRBV11-3 and TRBJ2-1, with a weak D call TRBD1 (6 bases). Looked up from germline, CDR1 is SGHNT and CDR2 is YENEEA. The V end lost 3 bases, the J end lost 7 bases, and 16 bases lay between the germline ends. The CDR3 has 15 residues. CDR3 coding DNA: TGTGCCAGCAGCTTCTCACAGGGCTATGGGAATGAGCAGTTCTCC. Residues: CASSFSQGYGNEQFS.

This chain joins TRBV2 and TRBJ2-7; 12 bases match TRBD2. This CDR3 is 14 amino acids long. The V segment lost 7 bases and the J segment 6 bases; nucleotides outside the gene matches: 7. Germline V gene sequence: CDR1 SNHLY, CDR2 FYNNEI. The CDR3 DNA reads as TGTGCCAGCACCGCGACTAGCGGGGGACCCGAGCAGTACTTC. The encoded protein is CASTATSGGPEQYF.

There are many counts of this clonotype. The V gene is TRBV11-2, the J gene TRBJ2-7; D is possibly TRBD2 (7 bases). Trimming pared 3 bases from V and 3 bases from J, leaving 9 bases between. Looked up from germline, CDR1 is SGHAT and CDR2 is FQNNGV. The CDR3 length is 13 residues. The CDR3 reads CASSFGGHYEQYF. The CDR3 DNA sequence: TGTGCCAGCAGCTTCGGGGGGCACTACGAGCAGTACTTC.

This clonotype was seen many times. Mismatch with germline at one junction end may stem from a read error. The CDR3: CASSLGLAGATDTQYF. CDR3 in DNA: TGTGCCAGCAGCTTGGGTCTCGCGGGGGCCACAGATACGCAGTATTTT. The chain joins TRBV5-1 to TRBJ2-3; maybe TRBD2 (7 bases). The CDR3 sequence is 16 residues long. CDR1 is SGHRS, CDR2 YFSETQ, per germline.

The chain links TRBV6-6 to TRBJ2-5, with 10 nucleotides matching TRBD1. This CDR3 has 16 amino acids. V shed 6 bases, J shed 11 bases, and the junction held 18 bases outside the gene matches. The V gene's germline CDR1 is MNHNY and CDR2 SVGAGI (reference sequence). CDR3: CASSLHPGQGRVDQYF. The DNA of the CDR3 is TGTGCCAGCAGCCTCCACCCGGGACAGGGGAGAGTCGATCAGTACTTC.

This clonotype came up many times. The J gene is TRBJ1-5, the V gene TRBV20-1; D ambiguous. The V and J ends lost 2 bases and 11 bases respectively, with 10 bases between them. The CDR3 covers 11 residues. The germline CDR1 and CDR2 sequences are DFQATT and SNEGSKA (reference sequence). Here the CDR3 DNA reads TGCAGTGCTAGAAAGACTGGGTCCCAGCATTTT. Translating it yields CSARKTGSQHF.

The chain couples TRBV7-2 to TRBJ2-7; D uncertain. Germline CDR1 is SGHTA and CDR2 is FQGNSA. V was trimmed by 3 bases and J by 0 bases, leaving 6 bases between them. CDR3 length: 13 amino acids. This chain's CDR3 is CASSLRGSYEQYF. The CDR3 bases are TGTGCCAGCAGCTTGCGCGGCTCCTACGAGCAGTACTTC.

The chain couples TRBV3-1 to TRBJ2-7; 11 bases map to TRBD1. The length of the CDR3 is 14 residues. The V and J ends lost 1 base and 6 bases, in that order; junction bases with no gene match: 2. Per germline, CDR1 LGHDT and CDR2 YNNKEL (reference sequence). This CDR3 reads CASSQVGTGGEQYF. CDR3 DNA sequence: TGTGCCAGCAGCCAAGTGGGGACAGGGGGCGAGCAGTACTTC.

The V gene is TRBV7-8, the J gene TRBJ1-2; possibly TRBD1 for D (5 bases). V lost 5 bases and J 6 bases, leaving 13 bases between the germline ends. The CDR3 covers 13 residues. Germline assignment: CDR1 SGHVS and CDR2 FQNEAQ. The CDR3 DNA follows: TGTGCCAGCAGCCCACGGGGAGGGGATGGCTACACCTTC. Translated: CASSPRGGDGYTF.

The chain recombines TRBV9 with TRBJ2-3; D is unresolved. Germline loops: CDR1 SGDLS, CDR2 YYNGEE. V gave up 7 bases and J gave up 2 bases, with 14 bases separating them. CDR3 size: 14 residues. The CDR3 sequence: CASSPPLITDTQYF. CDR3 nucleotide sequence: TGTGCCAGCTCACCACCACTAATCACAGATACGCAGTATTTT.

This clonotype was detected ten times or more. J is TRBJ1-2 and V is TRBV2, with D possibly TRBD1 on 5 matching bases. CDR3 length: 14 amino acids. Germline V gene lookup returns CDR1 SNHLY and CDR2 FYNNEI. V was pared by 3 bases and J by 6 bases, with 14 bases between. The chain's CDR3 is CASSDSTGLNGYTF. The CDR3 DNA sequence: TGTGCCAGCAGTGATAGTACAGGCTTAAATGGCTACACCTTC. Together with reference TRBV2 and TRBJ1-2, the CDR3 gives the full variable domain: EPEVTQTPSHQVTQMGQEVILRCVPISNHLYFYWYRQILGQKVEFLVSFYNNEISEKSEIFDDQFSVERPDGSNFTLKIRSTKLEDSAMYFCASSDSTGLNGYTFGSGTRLTVV.

Ten or more counts support this clonotype. The rearrangement links TRBV12-5 to TRBJ2-7; possible D gene TRBD1, 5 bases. The CDR3 contains 14 residues. CDR1 is LGHNT and CDR2 is FRNRAP in the germline V gene. The germline V and J ends were trimmed by 1 base and 1 base, with 8 bases remaining between them. This CDR3 reads CASGLGQPSYEQYF. In DNA, the CDR3 is TGTGCTAGTGGTTTGGGACAGCCTTCCTACGAGCAGTACTTC.

This clonotype was recorded at least ten times. V gene TRBV9 combines with J gene TRBJ2-5, with a tentative D call TRBD2 (6 bases). The CDR3 has 16 residues. V was shortened by 0 bases and J by 1 base, with 13 bases between the two germline ends. Germline V gene lookup returns CDR1 SGDLS and CDR2 YYNGEE. CDR3 bases: TGTGCCAGCAGCGTAGCCTCGGGGGTAGCCCAAGAGACCCAGTACTTC. Translation: CASSVASGVAQETQYF.

Many counts were recorded for this clonotype. The chain combines TRBV7-9 with TRBJ2-1; D not resolved. The V gene's germline CDR1 is SEHNR and CDR2 FQNEAQ (reference sequence). V was pared by 5 bases and J by 7 bases, with 6 bases between. The CDR3 totals 11 residues. CDR3 amino acids: CASSPKNEQFF. Written as DNA, the CDR3 is TGTGCCAGCAGCCCGAAGAATGAGCAGTTCTTC.

With regard to this clonotype: Germline is not matched at one junction end, which may reflect a read error. The chain combines TRBV6-5 with TRBJ1-5, with unresolved D. CDR1 is MNHEY, CDR2 SVGAGI, per germline. The CDR3 has 14 amino acids. The CDR3 nucleotides read TGTGCCATCAGTGAAGATGGAGGGTATCAGCCCCAGCATTTT. Protein sequence: CAISEDGGYQPQHF.